Each of the 21 T cell receptor beta chains below was sequenced from the same sample in a study of T cells in Graves' hyperthyroidism and ophthalmopathy. Amplification of TCR beta CDR3 regions used RNA as the template. Researchers ran a first-round RT-PCR on the TCR CDR3 using the HTBI primer set. TCRdb independently ran MiXCR on the multiplex PCR reads; one entry per CDR3 protein. The table has about 590,000 distinct CDR3 sequences, approximately 15% seen once. The specimen sequenced was blood. The receptors here all came from a woman between 25 and 40 years old with Graves' hyperthyroidism.

This clonotype was detected only a few times. V and J are TRBV6-2 or TRBV6-3 and TRBJ2-7, with TRBD2 as a possible D gene (6 bases). The length of the CDR3 is 15 residues. Trimming stripped 2 bases from V and 2 bases from J, with 13 bases between. CDR1 and CDR2 (germline): MNHEY, SVGEGT. The CDR3 spells CASSYAGKATYEQYF. For the CDR3, the DNA is TGTGCCAGCAGTTACGCGGGGAAGGCCACCTACGAGCAGTACTTC.

This clonotype was picked up many times. The gene calls are TRBV2 and TRBJ1-5; D is unclear. Trimming cost V 2 bases and J 15 bases, with 11 bases left between them. Looked up from germline, CDR1 is SNHLY and CDR2 is FYNNEI. The CDR3 covers 11 residues. The CDR3 nucleotides are TGTGCCAGCAGTGAAAGTGGGGAACGGCATTTT. It is translated as CASSESGERHF.

To note about this clonotype: One base away lies a much larger clone, so this may be a sequencing read error. This chain connects TRBV11-1 to TRBJ2-7, with TRBD2 as a possible D gene (5 bases). Looked up from germline, CDR1 is SGHAT and CDR2 is FQDESV (reference sequence). This CDR3 is built from 15 residues. DNA of the CDR3: TGTGCCGGCAGCTCGGACTCCTGGAGCTCCTACGAGCAGTACTTC. Its translation: CAGSSDSWSSYEQYF.

CDR3 protein: CVTGDPSSYNEQFF. CDR3 bases: TGTGTAACGGGGGATCCGAGCTCCTACAATGAGCAGTTCTTC. The chain recombines TRBV7-2 with TRBJ2-1; possibly TRBD2 for D (6 bases). The CDR3 loop spans 14 amino acids. CDR1 SGHTA and CDR2 FQGNSA come from the germline V gene. Drawing the rest from reference TRBV7-2 and TRBJ2-1, the complete variable domain is GAGVSQSPSNKVTEKGKDVELRCDPISGHTALYWYRQSLGQGLEFLIYFQGNSAPDKSGLPSDRFSAERTGGSVSTLTIQRTQQEDSAVYLCVTGDPSSYNEQFFGPGTRLTVL.

The rearrangement links TRBV20-1 to TRBJ1-6, with D unclear. V was trimmed by 1 base and J by 13 bases, leaving 23 bases between them. The CDR3 covers 16 residues. Germline CDR1 reads DFQATT; CDR2 reads SNEGSKA (reference sequence). The CDR3 nucleotides are TGCAGTGCTAGAGGACACTCTTCCCGCGCTAGCCCCCCCCTCCACTTT. Residues: CSARGHSSRASPPLHF.

In its sample, this clonotype was seen a few times. The genes are TRBV20-1 and TRBJ2-2; D possibly matches TRBD1 or TRBD2 (5 bases each). This CDR3 has 15 residues. Germline CDR1 DFQATT, CDR2 SNEGSKA (reference sequence). V was pared by 4 bases and J by 4 bases, with 16 bases between. The CDR3 DNA is TGCAGTGCTACCCGGGGCACCCGTGGCACCGGGGAGCTGTTTTTT. Residues: CSATRGTRGTGELFF.

There are many counts of this clonotype. V gene TRBV20-1 combines with J gene TRBJ1-5; D gene uncertain. Trimming took off 3 bases at V and 3 bases at J, with 12 bases between the two ends. Germline assignment: CDR1 DFQATT and CDR2 SNEGSKA (reference sequence). This CDR3 contains 14 residues. The CDR3 nucleotides read TGCAGTGCTAGGGTGACGGCACTCAATCAGCCCCAGCATTTT. This encodes CSARVTALNQPQHF.

A note on this clonotype: A much larger clone is a single base away; this may be a read error. The conserved closing phenylalanine or tryptophan is absent in this CDR3, likely reflecting a read error. The rearrangement uses TRBV20-1 and TRBJ2-1, with no clear D. CDR1 is DFQATT and CDR2 is SNEGSKA in the germline V gene (reference sequence). The length of the CDR3 is 13 residues. With 5 bases removed from V and 6 bases from J, the gap between germline ends came to 14 bases. The CDR3 DNA follows: TGCAGTGCTCTAGAACCTAGGAGCAATGAGCAGTTCCTC. It specifies CSALEPRSNEQFL.

There are many counts of this clonotype. This chain uses TRBV5-1 with TRBJ1-4, with 10 positions matching TRBD1. Trimming cost V 2 bases and J 7 bases; bases outside gene matches: 2. Germline CDR1 is SGHRS and CDR2 is YFSETQ. This CDR3 contains 14 residues. In DNA form, the CDR3 reads TGCGCCAGCAGCTTACGGACAGGGGGTGAAAAACTGTTTTTT. Translating it yields CASSLRTGGEKLFF.

The chain employs TRBV5-6 and TRBJ1-6; D ambiguous. Germline-derived CDR1 and CDR2 are SGHDT and YYEEEE. The CDR3 has 18 residues. V was pared by 1 base and J by 0 bases, with 14 bases between. The CDR3 sequence is CASSLYGRPSSYNSPLHF. In DNA, the CDR3 is TGTGCCAGCAGCTTGTATGGGCGACCCAGCTCCTATAATTCACCCCTCCACTTT.

This clonotype was counted at least ten times. The V gene is TRBV12-3 or TRBV12-4, the J gene TRBJ1-1, with D tentatively TRBD1 (5 bases). Trimming removed 7 bases from V and 5 bases from J, with 14 bases in between. The CDR3 covers 13 residues. The CDR3: CASTPAGRTEAFF. CDR3 DNA sequence: TGTGCCAGCACCCCCGCAGGGAGGACTGAAGCTTTCTTT.

The rearrangement uses TRBV5-1 and TRBJ2-7; D is perhaps TRBD1 (6 bases). CDR1 is SGHRS, CDR2 YFSETQ, per germline. CDR3 length: 14 residues. V was clipped by 6 bases and J by 5 bases, with 18 bases between them. The CDR3 reads CASTIGAGDDEQYF. CDR3 bases: TGCGCCAGCACTATAGGGGCAGGGGATGACGAGCAGTACTTC.

This clonotype was seen repeatedly, ten times or more. V and J are TRBV12-3 or TRBV12-4 and TRBJ2-2; no reliable D call. This CDR3 has 13 residues. The germline V and J ends were trimmed by 4 bases and 2 bases, with 5 bases remaining between them. CDR3 loop: CASSWRNTGELFF. The CDR3 region has the DNA TGTGCCAGCAGTTGGAGAAACACCGGGGAGCTGTTTTTT.

The chain combines TRBV6-1 with TRBJ2-2, with TRBD1 matching 8 bases. The V gene end was trimmed by 6 bases and the J gene end by 3 bases; junction bases not matched to a gene: 9. Germline CDR1 and CDR2: MNHNS and SASEGT. This CDR3 has 16 residues. The CDR3, as DNA: TGTGCCAGCAGCCCGCGGACAGGGAGTGACACCGGGGAGCTGTTTTTT. Translation gives CASSPRTGSDTGELFF.

The sample holds a few counts of this clonotype. This chain connects TRBV4-1 to TRBJ1-1; D not resolved. The germline V and J ends were trimmed by 4 bases and 1 base, with 10 bases remaining between them. This CDR3 has 14 amino acids. CDR1 and CDR2 (germline): MGHRA, YSYEKL. In DNA form, the CDR3 reads TGCGCCAGCAGCCTAACAGACGAGAACACTGAAGCTTTCTTT. Translating it yields CASSLTDENTEAFF.

This clonotype was seen a few times. The rearrangement uses TRBV29-1 and TRBJ2-1, with TRBD2 identical over 13 bases. V lost 2 bases, J lost 3 bases, and 13 bases stayed unmatched. Germline-derived CDR1 and CDR2 are SQVTM and ANQGSEA. This CDR3 is 19 amino acids long. CDR3 bases: TGCAGCGTTGAAAGGAGGACTAGCGGGAGCTTACTTGGCTACAATGAGCAGTTCTTC. Amino acid sequence: CSVERRTSGSLLGYNEQFF.

This clonotype has at least ten counts. The chain uses TRBV11-2 and TRBJ2-3; 13 bases fit TRBD2. V lost 2 bases, J lost 6 bases, and 14 bases stayed unmatched. Germline V gene data show CDR1 as SGHAT and CDR2 as FQNNGV. The CDR3 extends over 19 amino acids. The CDR3 region is CASSLTVWTSGSISDTQYF. The CDR3 DNA is TGTGCCAGCAGCTTAACGGTCTGGACTAGCGGGAGTATTTCGGATACGCAGTATTTT.

This chain uses TRBV4-1 with TRBJ2-7; TRBD1 matches 9 bases. V was pared by 0 bases and J by 3 bases, with 6 bases of the junction left unmatched. Germline lookup yields CDR1 MGHRA and CDR2 YSYEKL. The CDR3 consists of 16 residues. The CDR3 here is CASSQETGGFGYEQYF. CDR3 nucleotide sequence: TGCGCCAGCAGCCAAGAAACAGGGGGCTTTGGCTACGAGCAGTACTTC.

This clonotype was seen repeatedly, ten times or more. CDR3 nucleotide sequence: TGCAGTGCTAGAGGCCTGACGCTCCATAATGAGCAGTTCTTC. It yields the protein CSARGLTLHNEQFF. This sequence joins TRBV20-1 and TRBJ2-1; no definite D call. Germline CDR1 is DFQATT and CDR2 is SNEGSKA (reference sequence). The V end was cut by 1 base, the J end by 7 bases, with 14 bases between. This CDR3 comprises 14 residues.

This clonotype was detected ten times or more. This sequence joins TRBV28 and TRBJ2-3; 8 bases are shared with TRBD1. Germline loops: CDR1 MDHEN, CDR2 SYDVKM. The J segment lost 2 bases and the V segment lost 2 bases, leaving 15 bases of the junction unmatched. The length of the CDR3 is 19 residues. The DNA for the CDR3 is TGTGCCAGCAGTTTAGGCCGCCGATGGACAGGGATTTTCACAGATACGCAGTATTTT. Residues: CASSLGRRWTGIFTDTQYF.

The chain recombines TRBV11-1 with TRBJ1-2; D gene ambiguous. Germline V CDR1 and CDR2: SGHAT, FQDESV (reference sequence). The CDR3 is 13 residues long. Between the trimmed V and J ends, which lost 6 bases and 4 bases, there was a span of 12 bases. CDR3 nucleotides: TGTGCCAGCAGTCTGACGCAGACCTATGGCTACACCTTC. Its translation: CASSLTQTYGYTF.